Sequencing of this T cell receptor (beta chain) was carried out in a study of blood T cell repertoires in COVID-19. At the level of the study: Both acute and convalescent COVID-19 samples were obtained from the United States, Italy and Spain.

CDR1 is MNHNS, CDR2 SASEGT, per germline. This CDR3 contains 17 residues. The V end lost 4 bases, the J end lost 5 bases, and 24 bases lay between the germline ends. The data were produced by immunoSEQ multiplex PCR, yet TCRdb's version contains in-frame clones alone and is incomplete. The sample carries over 55,000 clones, 88% recorded once. The sequencing input was peripheral blood. This TCR derives from a human donor in a cohort sampled during active COVID-19. The chain couples TRBV6-1 to TRBJ2-7, with D perhaps TRBD2 (7 bases). In DNA form, the CDR3 reads TGTGCCAGCAGTGGAGATCCCCCTCGGGGGGCTAAAAACGAGCAGTACTTC. This encodes CASSGDPPRGAKNEQYF.